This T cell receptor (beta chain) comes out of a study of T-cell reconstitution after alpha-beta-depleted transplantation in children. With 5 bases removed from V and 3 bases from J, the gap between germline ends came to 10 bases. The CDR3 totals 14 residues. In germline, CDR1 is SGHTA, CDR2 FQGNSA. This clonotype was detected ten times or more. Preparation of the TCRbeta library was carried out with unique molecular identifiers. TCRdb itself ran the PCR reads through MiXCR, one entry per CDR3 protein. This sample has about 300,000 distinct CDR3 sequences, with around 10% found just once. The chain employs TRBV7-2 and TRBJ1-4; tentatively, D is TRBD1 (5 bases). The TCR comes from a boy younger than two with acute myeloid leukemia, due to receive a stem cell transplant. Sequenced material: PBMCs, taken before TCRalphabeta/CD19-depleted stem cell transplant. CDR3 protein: CASSRTGANEKLFF. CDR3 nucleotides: TGTGCCAGCAGCCGGACGGGGGCTAATGAAAAACTGTTTTTT.